This record concerns one TCR beta chain sequence. Source study methods: Counts of nucleated cells, estimated from reference gene primer amplification, were obtained. Profiled with immunoSEQ multiplex PCR; TCRdb holds only in-frame clones, not every one. The V and J calls and clone size are taken from that table; D and trimming were inferred from the DNA. Of over 15,000 clones listed, over 75% are singletons. The data belong to a study of blood T cell repertoires in COVID-19. About the research overall: Sites in the United States, Italy and Spain provided acute and convalescent COVID-19 samples. T cells, B-cell-depleted T cells, or PBMCs provided the cDNA or gDNA that served as material.

The length of the CDR3 is 15 residues. Trimming cost V 1 base and J 8 bases, with 15 bases left between them. Germline CDR1 reads LNHDA; CDR2 reads SQIVND (reference sequence). This clonotype originated in a human donor in a cohort sampled during active COVID-19. Sequencing was carried out using peripheral blood. This rearrangement joins TRBV19 to TRBJ2-1; a weak D match, TRBD1 (6 bases). CDR3 in DNA: TGTGCCAGTAGTATAGGGGGGCAGAAATGGGATGAGCAGTTCTTC. Residues: CASSIGGQKWDEQFF.